This T cell receptor beta chain emerged from a study of vaccination effects on CD4 cells after COVID-19. J lost 4 bases, V lost 7 bases, and 14 bases had no gene match. The CDR3 has 17 amino acids. Germline V gives CDR1 MNHEY, CDR2 SMNVEV (reference sequence). Following 10 days of culture, CD4+ T cells were isolated. For this clone: Its antigen remains unknown.

TCRdb's copy holds only in-frame clones and misses some; the assay was immunoSEQ multiplex PCR. Here the sample spans about 76,000 clones, about 74% being singletons. The source material was CD4+ T cells from PBMCs cultured without peptide, sampled before COVID-19 vaccination. The sequence was collected from a human donor who received a COVID-19 vaccine. The chain uses TRBV27 and TRBJ2-2, with 8 bases aligning to TRBD1. As DNA, the CDR3 is TGTGCCAGCAAATCCCAAGTTCGGACAGGGATCACCGGGGAGCTGTTTTTT. Its translation is CASKSQVRTGITGELFF.